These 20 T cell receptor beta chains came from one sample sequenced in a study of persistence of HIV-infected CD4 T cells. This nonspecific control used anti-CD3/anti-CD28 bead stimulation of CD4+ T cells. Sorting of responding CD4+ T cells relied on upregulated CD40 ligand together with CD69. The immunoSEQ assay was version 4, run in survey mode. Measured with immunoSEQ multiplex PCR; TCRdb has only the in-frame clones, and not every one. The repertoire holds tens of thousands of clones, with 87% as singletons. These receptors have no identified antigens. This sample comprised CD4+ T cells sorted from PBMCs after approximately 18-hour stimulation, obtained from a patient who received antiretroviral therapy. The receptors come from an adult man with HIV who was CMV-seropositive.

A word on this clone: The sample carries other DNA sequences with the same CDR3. The CDR3 coding sequence is TGTGCCAGCAGCTTGACTAGCGGGGGGACAGATACGCAGTATTTT. It translates to CASSLTSGGTDTQYF. V and J are TRBV11-3 and TRBJ2-3, with TRBD2 matching 13 bases. V lost 3 bases, J lost 3 bases, and 0 bases stayed unmatched. The CDR3 extends over 15 amino acids. In germline, CDR1 is SGHNT, CDR2 YENEEA. The variable domain in full, with the rest retrieved from reference TRBV11-3 and TRBJ2-3, is EAGVVQSPRYKIIEKKQPVAFWCNPISGHNTLYWYLQNLGQGPELLIRYENEEAVDDSQLPKDRFSAERLKGVDSTLKIQPAELGDSAVYLCASSLTSGGTDTQYFGPGTRLTVL.

The chain's CDR3 is CASSTSGGETQYF. In DNA form, the CDR3 reads TGCGCCAGCAGTACTAGCGGGGGGGAGACCCAGTACTTC. The gene calls are TRBV5-1 and TRBJ2-5, with 12 positions matching TRBD2. J was trimmed by 5 bases and V by 5 bases; bases with no gene match: 1. The length of the CDR3 is 13 residues. In germline, CDR1 is SGHRS, CDR2 YFSETQ.

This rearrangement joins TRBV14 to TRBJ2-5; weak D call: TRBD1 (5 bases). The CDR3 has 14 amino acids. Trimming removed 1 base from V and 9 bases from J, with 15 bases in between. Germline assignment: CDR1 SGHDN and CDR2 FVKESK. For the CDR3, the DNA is TGTGCCAGCAGCCAAGCGGCAGGGCAGGGTTCCCAGTACTTC. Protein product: CASSQAAGQGSQYF.

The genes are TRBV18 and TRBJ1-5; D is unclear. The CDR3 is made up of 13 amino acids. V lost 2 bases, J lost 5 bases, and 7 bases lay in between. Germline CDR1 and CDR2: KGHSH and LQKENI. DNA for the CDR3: TGTGCCAGCTCACCAGGGTGGGATCAGCCCCAGCATTTT. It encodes CASSPGWDQPQHF.

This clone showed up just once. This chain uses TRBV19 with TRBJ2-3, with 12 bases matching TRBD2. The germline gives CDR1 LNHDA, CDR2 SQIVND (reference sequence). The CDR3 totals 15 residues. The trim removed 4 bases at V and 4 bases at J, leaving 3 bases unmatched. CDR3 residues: CASSRTSGKSDTQYF. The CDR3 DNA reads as TGTGCCAGTAGTAGGACTAGCGGGAAATCAGATACGCAGTATTTT.

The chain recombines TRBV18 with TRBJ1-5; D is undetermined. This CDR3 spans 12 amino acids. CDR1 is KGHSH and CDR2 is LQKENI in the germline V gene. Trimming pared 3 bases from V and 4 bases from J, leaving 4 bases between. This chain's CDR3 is CASSPGNQPQHF. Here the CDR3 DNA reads TGTGCCAGCTCACCGGGAAATCAGCCCCAGCATTTT.

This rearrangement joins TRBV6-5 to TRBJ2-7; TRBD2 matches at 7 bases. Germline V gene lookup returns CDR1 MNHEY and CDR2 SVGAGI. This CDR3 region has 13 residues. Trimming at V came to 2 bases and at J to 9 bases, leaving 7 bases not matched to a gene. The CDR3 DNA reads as TGTGCCAGCAGTTACGGCAGGGAGGGACGGCAGTACTTC. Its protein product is CASSYGREGRQYF.

The CDR3 nucleotides read TGTGCCAGCAGCTTAACCGGGCCAGGAGCTAACTATGGCTACACCTTC. Translated, it gives CASSLTGPGANYGYTF. The chain employs TRBV7-3 and TRBJ1-2; D not resolved. The CDR3 is made up of 16 amino acids. Trimming cost V 0 bases and J 0 bases, with 11 bases left between them. CDR1 is SGHTA, CDR2 FQGTGA, per germline.

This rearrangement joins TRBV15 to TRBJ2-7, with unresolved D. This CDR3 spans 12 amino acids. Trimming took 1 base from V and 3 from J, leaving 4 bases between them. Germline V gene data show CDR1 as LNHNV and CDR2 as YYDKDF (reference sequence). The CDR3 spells CATSRAFYEQYF. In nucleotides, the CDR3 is TGTGCCACCAGCAGAGCCTTCTACGAGCAGTACTTC.

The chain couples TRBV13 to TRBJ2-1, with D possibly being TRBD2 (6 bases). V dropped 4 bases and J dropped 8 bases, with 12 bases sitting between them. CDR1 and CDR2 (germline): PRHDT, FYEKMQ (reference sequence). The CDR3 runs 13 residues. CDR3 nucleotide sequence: TGTGCCAGCAGCTCCTGGACTAATCATGAGCAGTTCTTC. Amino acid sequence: CASSSWTNHEQFF.

The CDR3 DNA is TGTGCCAGCAGCTTAGTAGGGACAGGGAATGGCTACACCTTC. Translating gives CASSLVGTGNGYTF. The rearrangement uses TRBV7-9 and TRBJ1-2; TRBD1 matches 9 bases. Germline trimming cut 1 base from V and 6 bases from J; bases unmatched to any gene: 3. The CDR3 covers 14 residues. Germline CDR1 and CDR2: SEHNR and FQNEAQ (reference sequence).

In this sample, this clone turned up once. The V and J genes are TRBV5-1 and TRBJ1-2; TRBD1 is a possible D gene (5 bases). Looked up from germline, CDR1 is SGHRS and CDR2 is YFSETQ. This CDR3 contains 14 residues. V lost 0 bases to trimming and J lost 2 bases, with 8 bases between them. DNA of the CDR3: TGCGCCAGCAGCTTGGGGACAACCAACTATGGCTACACCTTC. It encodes CASSLGTTNYGYTF.

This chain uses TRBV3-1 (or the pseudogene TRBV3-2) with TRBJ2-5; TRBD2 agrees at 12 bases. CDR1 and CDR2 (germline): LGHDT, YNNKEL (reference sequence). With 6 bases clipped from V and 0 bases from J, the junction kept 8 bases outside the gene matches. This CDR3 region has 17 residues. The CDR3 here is CASSPTSGRPYQETQYF. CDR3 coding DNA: TGTGCCAGCAGTCCAACTAGCGGGAGGCCGTACCAAGAGACCCAGTACTTC.

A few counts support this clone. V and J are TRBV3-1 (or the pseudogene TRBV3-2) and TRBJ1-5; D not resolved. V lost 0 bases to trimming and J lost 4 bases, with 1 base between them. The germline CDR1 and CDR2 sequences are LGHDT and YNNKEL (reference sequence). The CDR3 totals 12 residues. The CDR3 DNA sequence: TGTGCCAGCAGCCAAGAGAATCAGCCCCAGCATTTT. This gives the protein CASSQENQPQHF.

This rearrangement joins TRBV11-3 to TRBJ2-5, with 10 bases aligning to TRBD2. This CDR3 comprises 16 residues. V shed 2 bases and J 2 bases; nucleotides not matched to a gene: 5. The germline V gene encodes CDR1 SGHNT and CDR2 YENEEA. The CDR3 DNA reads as TGTGCCAGCAGCTTAAACAGCGGGGGGGGTCAAGAGACCCAGTACTTC. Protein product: CASSLNSGGGQETQYF.

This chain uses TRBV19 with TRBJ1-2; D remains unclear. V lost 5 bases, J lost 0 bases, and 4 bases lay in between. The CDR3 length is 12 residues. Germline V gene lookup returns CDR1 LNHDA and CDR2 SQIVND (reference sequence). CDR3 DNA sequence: TGTGCCAGTAGTTGGTCTAACTATGGCTACACCTTC. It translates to CASSWSNYGYTF.

The CDR3 nucleotides are TGCAGCGCTGGTAGGGGGATAGGACAGGGATTGAACACCGGGGAGCTGTTTTTT. Protein sequence: CSAGRGIGQGLNTGELFF. The rearrangement uses TRBV29-1 and TRBJ2-2, with 8 bases fitting TRBD1. This CDR3 is built from 18 residues. Germline V gene data show CDR1 as SQVTM and CDR2 as ANQGSEA. V lost 7 bases, J lost 1 base, and 17 bases stayed unmatched.

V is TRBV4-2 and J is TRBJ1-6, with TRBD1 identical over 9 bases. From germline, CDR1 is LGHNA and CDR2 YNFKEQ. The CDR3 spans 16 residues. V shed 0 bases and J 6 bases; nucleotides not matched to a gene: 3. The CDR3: CASSQEAGQGNSPLHF. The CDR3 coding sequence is TGTGCCAGCAGCCAAGAAGCGGGACAGGGTAATTCACCCCTCCACTTT.

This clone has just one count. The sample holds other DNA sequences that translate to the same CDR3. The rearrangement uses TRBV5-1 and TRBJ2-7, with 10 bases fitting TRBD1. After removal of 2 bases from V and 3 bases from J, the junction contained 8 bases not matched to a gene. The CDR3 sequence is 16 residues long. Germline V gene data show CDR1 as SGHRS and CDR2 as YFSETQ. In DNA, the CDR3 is TGCGCCAGCAGCTTTGGGGGACAGGGGCGGGGCTACGAGCAGTACTTC. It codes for CASSFGGQGRGYEQYF.

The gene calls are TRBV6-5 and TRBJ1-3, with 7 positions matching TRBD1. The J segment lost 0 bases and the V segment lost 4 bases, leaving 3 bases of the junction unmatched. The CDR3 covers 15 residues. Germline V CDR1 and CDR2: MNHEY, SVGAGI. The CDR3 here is CASSSGQSSGNTIYF. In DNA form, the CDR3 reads TGTGCCAGCAGTTCGGGACAGAGCTCTGGAAACACCATATATTTT.